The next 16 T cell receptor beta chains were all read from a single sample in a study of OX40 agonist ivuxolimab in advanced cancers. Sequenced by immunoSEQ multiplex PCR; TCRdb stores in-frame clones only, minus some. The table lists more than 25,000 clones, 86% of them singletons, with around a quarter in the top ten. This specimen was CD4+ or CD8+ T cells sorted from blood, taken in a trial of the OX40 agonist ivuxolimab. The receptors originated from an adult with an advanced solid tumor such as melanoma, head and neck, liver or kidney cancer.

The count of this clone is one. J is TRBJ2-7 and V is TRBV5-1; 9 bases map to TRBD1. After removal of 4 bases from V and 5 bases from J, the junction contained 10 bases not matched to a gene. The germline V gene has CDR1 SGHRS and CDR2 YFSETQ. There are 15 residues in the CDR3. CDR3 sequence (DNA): TGCGCCAGCAGCCCCAAAACAGGGGGCTTCGACGAGCAGTACTTC. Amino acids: CASSPKTGGFDEQYF.

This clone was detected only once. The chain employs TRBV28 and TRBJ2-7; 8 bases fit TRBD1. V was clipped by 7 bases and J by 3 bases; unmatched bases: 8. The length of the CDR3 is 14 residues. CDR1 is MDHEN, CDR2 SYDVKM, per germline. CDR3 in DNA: TGTGCCAGCACCCCGGACAGGGTAATCTACGAGCAGTACTTC. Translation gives CASTPDRVIYEQYF.

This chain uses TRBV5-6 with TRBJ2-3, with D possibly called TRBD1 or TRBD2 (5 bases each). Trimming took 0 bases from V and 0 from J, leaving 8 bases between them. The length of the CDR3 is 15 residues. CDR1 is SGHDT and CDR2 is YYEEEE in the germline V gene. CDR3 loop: CASSLDEGSTDTQYF. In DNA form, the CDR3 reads TGTGCCAGCAGCTTGGATGAGGGGAGCACAGATACGCAGTATTTT.

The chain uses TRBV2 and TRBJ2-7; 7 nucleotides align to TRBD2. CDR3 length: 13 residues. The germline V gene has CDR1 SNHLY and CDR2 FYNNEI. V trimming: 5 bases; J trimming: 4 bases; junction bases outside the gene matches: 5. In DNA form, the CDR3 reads TGTGCCAGCAGTCTCGGACTAGTTTACGAGCAGTACTTC. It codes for CASSLGLVYEQYF.

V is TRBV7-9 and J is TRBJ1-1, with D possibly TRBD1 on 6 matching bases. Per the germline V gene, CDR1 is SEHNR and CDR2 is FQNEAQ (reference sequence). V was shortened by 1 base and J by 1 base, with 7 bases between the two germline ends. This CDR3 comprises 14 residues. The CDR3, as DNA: TGTGCCAGCAGCTTAGAGACAGGGAACACTGAAGCTTTCTTT. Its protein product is CASSLETGNTEAFF.

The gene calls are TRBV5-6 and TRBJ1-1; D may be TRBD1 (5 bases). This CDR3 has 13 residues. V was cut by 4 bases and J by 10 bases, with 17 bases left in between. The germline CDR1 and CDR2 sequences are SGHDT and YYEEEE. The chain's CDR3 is CASSARGLWGAFF. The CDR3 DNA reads TGTGCCAGCAGCGCCCGGGGCCTATGGGGAGCTTTCTTT.

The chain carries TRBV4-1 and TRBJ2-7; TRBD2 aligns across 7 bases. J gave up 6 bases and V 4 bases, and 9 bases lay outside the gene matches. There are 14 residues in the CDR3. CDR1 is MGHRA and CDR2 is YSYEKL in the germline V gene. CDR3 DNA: TGCGCCAGCAGCCTTACCGCTGGGGGGGGCGAGCAGTACTTC. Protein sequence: CASSLTAGGGEQYF.

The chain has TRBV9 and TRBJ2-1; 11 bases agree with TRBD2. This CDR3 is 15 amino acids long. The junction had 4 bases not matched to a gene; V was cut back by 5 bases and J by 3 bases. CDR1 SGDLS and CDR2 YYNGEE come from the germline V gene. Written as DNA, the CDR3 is TGTGCCAGCAGTTCCGGGACTAGCGGCTACAATGAGCAGTTCTTC. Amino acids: CASSSGTSGYNEQFF.

This CDR3 reads CASSQLAGGNYNEQFF. DNA for the CDR3: TGCGCCAGCAGCCAACTAGCGGGAGGGAACTACAATGAGCAGTTCTTC. V is TRBV4-1 and J is TRBJ2-1; 12 bases map to TRBD2. The CDR3 loop spans 16 amino acids. Germline CDR1 and CDR2: MGHRA and YSYEKL. V trimming: 2 bases; J trimming: 3 bases; junction bases outside the gene matches: 2.

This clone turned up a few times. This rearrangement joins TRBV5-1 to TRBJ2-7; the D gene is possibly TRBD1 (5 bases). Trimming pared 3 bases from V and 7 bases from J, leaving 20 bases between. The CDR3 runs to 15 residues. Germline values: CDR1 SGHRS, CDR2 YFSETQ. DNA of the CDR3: TGCGCCAGCAGCTCTACAGGTGACCGAGGTTTAGAGCAGTACTTC. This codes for CASSSTGDRGLEQYF. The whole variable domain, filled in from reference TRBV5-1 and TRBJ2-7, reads KAGVTQTPRYLIKTRGQQVTLSCSPISGHRSVSWYQQTPGQGLQFLFEYFSETQRNKGNFPGRFSGRQFSNSRSEMNVSTLELGDSALYLCASSSTGDRGLEQYFGPGTRLTVT.

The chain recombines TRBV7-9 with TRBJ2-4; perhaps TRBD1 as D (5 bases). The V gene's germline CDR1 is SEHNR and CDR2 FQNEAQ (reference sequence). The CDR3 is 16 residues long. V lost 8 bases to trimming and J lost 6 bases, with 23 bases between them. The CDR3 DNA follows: TGTGCCAGCCCCCCCCCTAGTAGGGGTGTCGGAAACATTCAGTACTTC. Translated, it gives CASPPPSRGVGNIQYF.

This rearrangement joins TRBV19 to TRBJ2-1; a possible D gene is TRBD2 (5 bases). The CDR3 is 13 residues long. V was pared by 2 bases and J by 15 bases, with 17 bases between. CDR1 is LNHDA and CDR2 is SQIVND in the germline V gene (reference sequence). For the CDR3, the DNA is TGTGCCAGTAGTATATCTGGGTCGGACGCGGGGTTCTTC. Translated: CASSISGSDAGFF.

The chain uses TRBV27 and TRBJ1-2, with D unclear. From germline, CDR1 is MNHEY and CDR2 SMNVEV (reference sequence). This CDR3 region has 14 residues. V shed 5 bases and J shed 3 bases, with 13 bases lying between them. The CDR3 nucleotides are TGTGCCAGCAGTGAGGTCCTTAGGGACTATGGCTACACCTTC. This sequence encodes CASSEVLRDYGYTF.

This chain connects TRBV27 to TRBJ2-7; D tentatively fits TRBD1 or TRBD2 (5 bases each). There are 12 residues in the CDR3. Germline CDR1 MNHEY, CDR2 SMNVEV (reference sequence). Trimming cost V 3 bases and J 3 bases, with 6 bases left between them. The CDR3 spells CASSFGGYEQYF. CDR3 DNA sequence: TGTGCCAGCAGTTTTGGGGGCTACGAGCAGTACTTC.

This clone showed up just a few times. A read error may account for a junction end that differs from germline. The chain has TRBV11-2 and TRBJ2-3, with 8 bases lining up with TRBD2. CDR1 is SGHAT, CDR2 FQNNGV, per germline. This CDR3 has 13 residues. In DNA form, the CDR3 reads TGTGCCAGCAGTTTAGCAGTAGCGGGAACGCAGTATTTT. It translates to CASSLAVAGTQYF.

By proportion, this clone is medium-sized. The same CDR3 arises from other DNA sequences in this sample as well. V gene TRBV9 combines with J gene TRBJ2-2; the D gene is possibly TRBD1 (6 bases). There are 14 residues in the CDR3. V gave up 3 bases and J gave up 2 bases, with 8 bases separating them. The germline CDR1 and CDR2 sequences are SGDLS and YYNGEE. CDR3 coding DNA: TGTGCCAGCAGCGACAGGGTAAACACCGGGGAGCTGTTTTTT. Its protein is CASSDRVNTGELFF.